These 31 T cell receptor beta chains originate from one sample sequenced in a study of T cells after yellow fever vaccination (dated by TCRdb to between 2019 and 2020). The receptor library was made with 5' RACE. TCRdb shows the sequencer as Illumina HiSeq 2500. TCRdb cleaned the public reads at Q25 with fastp, built clones with MiXCR and kept in-frame beta chains. A single entry per CDR3 protein holds the most common genes and DNA from its merged rows. Within this sample are about 74,000 distinct CDR3 sequences, with roughly 6.9% of them counted one time only. The biggest ten clones account for around 35% of the sample. Explained via the paper, the treatment or condition label denotes: live attenuated yellow fever vaccine strain. Sequencing used CD8+ T cells sorted from PBMCs, obtained around 5 days after the first yellow fever vaccination. Every receptor here comes from a man aged 18 to 30 who received the YFV17D yellow fever vaccine.

There are many counts of this clonotype. The J gene is TRBJ2-2, the V gene TRBV4-3; no reliable D call. V shed 0 bases and J shed 0 bases, with 11 bases lying between them. The CDR3 is made up of 17 amino acids. Germline lookup yields CDR1 LGHNA and CDR2 YSLEER. Written as DNA, the CDR3 is TGCGCCAGCAGCCAAGATATAACAGCCGCGAACACCGGGGAGCTGTTTTTT. Protein: CASSQDITAANTGELFF.

The table lists this clonotype with many counts. The rearrangement joins TRBV4-1 to TRBJ2-2; tentative D call: TRBD1 (5 bases). CDR1 is MGHRA, CDR2 YSYEKL, per germline. The length of the CDR3 is 15 residues. V was shortened by 4 bases and J by 3 bases, with 12 bases between the two germline ends. The CDR3 is CASSPPVRDTGELFF. As DNA, the CDR3 is TGCGCCAGCAGCCCCCCCGTCAGGGACACCGGGGAGCTGTTTTTT.

The J gene is TRBJ2-2, the V gene TRBV6-2 or TRBV6-3; 9 positions match TRBD1. The CDR3 extends over 17 amino acids. Germline loops: CDR1 MNHEY, CDR2 SVGEGT. The V and J ends lost 5 bases and 2 bases, in that order; junction bases with no gene match: 9. CDR3 coding DNA: TGTGCCAGCAGTACACCCGGGACAGGGCATAACACCGGGGAGCTGTTTTTT. It translates to CASSTPGTGHNTGELFF.

This clonotype came up a few times. The chain has TRBV19 and TRBJ1-6; 10 bases fit TRBD1. The CDR3 covers 16 residues. The germline V gene encodes CDR1 LNHDA and CDR2 SQIVND (reference sequence). V gave up 7 bases and J gave up 9 bases; unmatched junction bases: 12. The CDR3 spells CASTPTGGRIISPLHF. CDR3 sequence (DNA): TGTGCCAGTACCCCGACAGGGGGCCGTATAATTTCACCCCTCCACTTT.

This clonotype showed up just a few times. This sequence joins TRBV12-3 or TRBV12-4 and TRBJ2-1; maybe TRBD1 (5 bases). V shed 7 bases and J shed 8 bases, with 15 bases lying between them. This CDR3 comprises 13 residues. The CDR3, as DNA: TGTGCCAGCACTCGCCCAGGGTGGGATGAGCAGTTCTTC. It encodes CASTRPGWDEQFF.

This clonotype has only a few counts. The rearrangement uses TRBV7-2 and TRBJ2-3; no definite D call. The V end lost 4 bases, the J end lost 0 bases, and 8 bases lay between the germline ends. This CDR3 region has 14 residues. Germline V gene sequence: CDR1 SGHTA, CDR2 FQGNSA. This CDR3 reads CASSSDASTDTQYF. The CDR3 region has the DNA TGTGCCAGCAGCTCGGACGCTAGCACAGATACGCAGTATTTT.

The chain has TRBV10-1 and TRBJ2-1; 10 bases match TRBD2. The germline V gene has CDR1 WNHNN and CDR2 SYGVQD (reference sequence). The junction had 9 bases not matched to a gene; V was cut back by 3 bases and J by 10 bases. The CDR3 has 15 residues. The CDR3 reads CASSDRLAGAFEQFF. The DNA for the CDR3 is TGCGCCAGCAGTGATCGTCTAGCGGGGGCTTTCGAGCAGTTCTTC.

This chain uses TRBV7-8 with TRBJ2-1, with 9 bases lining up with TRBD2. There are 16 residues in the CDR3. Germline V gives CDR1 SGHVS, CDR2 FQNEAQ. V lost 3 bases and J lost 4; bases outside the gene matches: 7. CDR3 sequence: CASSFSGGSWYNEQFF. In DNA, the CDR3 is TGTGCCAGCAGCTTTAGCGGGGGCTCTTGGTACAATGAGCAGTTCTTC. Full variable domain (outside the CDR3, taken from reference TRBV7-8 and TRBJ2-1): GAGVSQSPRYKVAKRGQDVALRCDPISGHVSLFWYQQALGQGPEFLTYFQNEAQLDKSGLPSDRFFAERPEGSVSTLKIQRTQQEDSAVYLCASSFSGGSWYNEQFFGPGTRLTVL.

This clonotype was recorded many times. In DNA, the CDR3 is TGTGCCAGAAGCTTGGACAGGGGGACCTACAATGAGCAGTTCTTC. This translates into CARSLDRGTYNEQFF. The chain couples TRBV5-3 to TRBJ2-1, with 8 positions matching TRBD1. TRBV5-3 is known as an ORF, though its function is uncertain. V was clipped by 0 bases and J by 2 bases; unmatched bases: 1. This CDR3 has 15 residues.

This clonotype was found many times. This rearrangement joins TRBV7-9 to TRBJ1-5; D not certain. Trimming removed 2 bases from V and 5 bases from J, with 7 bases in between. Germline CDR1 is SEHNR and CDR2 is FQNEAQ (reference sequence). The CDR3 is made up of 13 amino acids. Written as DNA, the CDR3 is TGTGCCAGCAGCTTATCTCTGGATCAGCCCCAGCATTTT. It encodes CASSLSLDQPQHF. Variable domain in full (rest from reference TRBV7-9 and TRBJ1-5): DTGVSQNPRHKITKRGQNVTFRCDPISEHNRLYWYRQTLGQGPEFLTYFQNEAQLEKSRLLSDRFSAERPKGSFSTLEIQRTEQGDSAMYLCASSLSLDQPQHFGDGTRLSIL.

This rearrangement joins TRBV5-5 to TRBJ2-5, with a possible D match to TRBD1 (6 bases). CDR1 is SGHKS and CDR2 is YYEKEE in the germline V gene (reference sequence). The CDR3 loop spans 14 amino acids. V was shortened by 4 bases and J by 0 bases, with 10 bases between the two germline ends. CDR3 in amino acids: CASSTWTDQETQYF. The CDR3 bases are TGTGCCAGCAGCACCTGGACAGACCAAGAGACCCAGTACTTC.

This chain links TRBV11-2 with TRBJ2-7; TRBD1 aligns across 7 bases. Trimming at V came to 3 bases and at J to 2 bases, leaving 13 bases not matched to a gene. The CDR3 length is 17 residues. Germline loops: CDR1 SGHAT, CDR2 FQNNGV. CDR3 in DNA: TGTGCCAGCAGCTTCCCAGCCCGGGACAGAGTGACCTACGAGCAGTACTTC. Amino acid sequence: CASSFPARDRVTYEQYF.

The genes are TRBV7-9 and TRBJ1-5, with D hard to call. Germline CDR1 and CDR2: SEHNR and FQNEAQ (reference sequence). Trimming shortened V by 5 bases and J by 4 bases, and 21 bases separated the two germline ends. This CDR3 region has 17 residues. In nucleotides, the CDR3 is TGTGCCAGCAGCGAAACCGCGGACGGCTATAATAATCAGCCCCAGCATTTT. Residues: CASSETADGYNNQPQHF. Full variable domain (remainder filled in from reference TRBV7-9 and TRBJ1-5): DTGVSQNPRHKITKRGQNVTFRCDPISEHNRLYWYRQTLGQGPEFLTYFQNEAQLEKSRLLSDRFSAERPKGSFSTLEIQRTEQGDSAMYLCASSETADGYNNQPQHFGDGTRLSIL.

The table lists this clonotype with a few counts. The chain uses TRBV6-1 and TRBJ2-7; TRBD2 might be the D (6 bases). Trimming took off 4 bases at V and 3 bases at J, with 10 bases between the two ends. The CDR3 runs 13 residues. The germline V gene has CDR1 MNHNS and CDR2 SASEGT. The CDR3 here is CASSGGENYEQYV. The CDR3 nucleotides are TGTGCCAGCAGTGGGGGGGAGAACTACGAGCAGTACGTC.

The chain joins TRBV19 to TRBJ1-2, with D tentatively TRBD1 (6 bases). The length of the CDR3 is 15 residues. Germline V lookup: CDR1 LNHDA, CDR2 SQIVND (reference sequence). Between the trimmed V and J ends, which lost 5 bases and 5 bases, there was a span of 18 bases. This CDR3 reads CASSAGDRLPYGYTF. The CDR3, as DNA: TGTGCCAGTAGTGCGGGAGACAGGTTACCGTATGGCTACACCTTC.

This chain joins TRBV4-1 and TRBJ2-7; tentative D call: TRBD1 (6 bases). Trimming left V 1 base short and J 4 bases short, with 11 bases between. The CDR3 sequence is 14 residues long. CDR1 is MGHRA, CDR2 YSYEKL, per germline. DNA of the CDR3: TGCGCCAGCAGCCAAGCCCCAGGGGATTACGAGCAGTACTTC. Translating gives CASSQAPGDYEQYF.

This clonotype was detected only a few times. The gene calls are TRBV6-4 and TRBJ2-3, with a weak D call TRBD2 (6 bases). Trimming removed 3 bases at V and 5 bases at J, with 21 bases between. The CDR3 is 17 residues long. Germline V gene data show CDR1 as MRHNA and CDR2 as SNTAGT. The CDR3 protein is CASSERPFPGRGDTQYF. CDR3 in DNA: TGTGCCAGCAGTGAGCGCCCCTTCCCGGGGCGGGGAGATACGCAGTATTTT.

CDR3 loop: CASSQTSRGGHYEQYF. Here the CDR3 DNA reads TGTGCCAGCAGCCAAACTTCACGGGGGGGTCACTACGAGCAGTACTTC. The V and J genes are TRBV14 and TRBJ2-7, with TRBD2 matching 8 bases. This CDR3 is built from 16 residues. V trimming: 2 bases; J trimming: 3 bases; junction bases outside the gene matches: 9. CDR1 and CDR2 (germline): SGHDN, FVKESK.

This clonotype was found a few times. V is TRBV7-9 and J is TRBJ2-3, with unresolved D. CDR1 and CDR2 from the germline V gene are SEHNR and FQNEAQ (reference sequence). Trimming removed 3 bases at V and 1 base at J, with 8 bases between. This CDR3 spans 14 amino acids. This CDR3 is CASSFTARTDTQYF. CDR3 in DNA: TGTGCCAGCAGCTTCACTGCTCGCACAGATACGCAGTATTTT.

This clonotype was counted only a few times. J is TRBJ2-7 and V is TRBV6-5; maybe TRBD2 (6 bases). The germline V gene encodes CDR1 MNHEY and CDR2 SVGAGI. Deletions cut 4 bases from V and 1 base from J, with 11 bases between. The CDR3 extends over 14 amino acids. This CDR3 is CASSWGDGSYEQYF. CDR3 DNA sequence: TGTGCCAGCAGTTGGGGGGACGGATCCTACGAGCAGTACTTC.

The chain recombines TRBV12-3 or TRBV12-4 with TRBJ2-1; no firm D call. This CDR3 is 14 amino acids long. V lost 11 bases, J lost 3 bases, and 17 bases lay in between. The CDR3 loop reads CAGPFQVIYNEQFF. The CDR3 region has the DNA TGTGCCGGGCCCTTTCAAGTCATCTACAATGAGCAGTTCTTC.

The J gene is TRBJ1-1, the V gene TRBV28; tentative D call: TRBD1 (5 bases). Trimming shortened V by 5 bases and J by 4 bases, and 17 bases separated the two germline ends. The CDR3 is 15 residues long. CDR1 is MDHEN, CDR2 SYDVKM, per germline. The CDR3 here is CASSLAAGLSTEAFF. The CDR3 DNA reads TGTGCCAGCAGTCTGGCGGCAGGGCTAAGCACTGAAGCTTTCTTT. Full variable domain (outside the CDR3, taken from reference TRBV28 and TRBJ1-1): DVKVTQSSRYLVKRTGEKVFLECVQDMDHENMFWYRQDPGLGLRLIYFSYDVKMKEKGDIPEGYSVSREKKERFSLILESASTNQTSMYLCASSLAAGLSTEAFFGQGTRLTVV.

This clonotype was detected a few times. The chain employs TRBV12-3 or TRBV12-4 and TRBJ2-7; TRBD2 matches at 9 bases. This CDR3 is built from 15 residues. V shed 6 bases, J shed 0 bases, and the junction held 6 bases outside the gene matches. CDR3 in DNA: TGTGCCAGCAGCCCTAGCGGGGATACCTCCTACGAGCAGTACTTC. Its translation: CASSPSGDTSYEQYF.

The V call is TRBV12-3 or TRBV12-4, the J call TRBJ2-1; TRBD2 agrees at 7 bases. V lost 6 bases and J lost 15; bases outside the gene matches: 11. The CDR3 is made up of 12 amino acids. The chain's CDR3 is CASSPGGVLWFF. CDR3 coding DNA: TGTGCCAGCAGCCCTGGGGGGGTGTTGTGGTTCTTC.

This clonotype was detected many times. V and J are TRBV9 and TRBJ2-3; a weak D match, TRBD1 (6 bases). Trimming stripped 2 bases from V and 2 bases from J, with 12 bases between. The CDR3 totals 15 residues. Germline CDR1 is SGDLS and CDR2 is YYNGEE. The CDR3 is CASSVEGVNTDTQYF. The CDR3 nucleotides are TGTGCCAGCAGCGTCGAGGGGGTGAACACAGATACGCAGTATTTT. Full variable domain (rest looked up from reference TRBV9 and TRBJ2-3): DSGVTQTPKHLITATGQRVTLRCSPRSGDLSVYWYQQSLDQGLQFLIQYYNGEERAKGNILERFSAQQFPDLHSELNLSSLELGDSALYFCASSVEGVNTDTQYFGPGTRLTVL.

This clonotype came up many times. The rearrangement links TRBV20-1 to TRBJ2-3; maybe TRBD1 (5 bases). The CDR3 covers 10 residues. V was pared by 7 bases and J by 9 bases, with 11 bases between. The germline V gene encodes CDR1 DFQATT and CDR2 SNEGSKA (reference sequence). The CDR3 is CSVPRETQYF. The CDR3 coding sequence is TGCAGTGTCCCCAGGGAAACGCAGTATTTT.

This clonotype came up a few times. The chain couples TRBV12-5 to TRBJ2-7, with unresolved D. Germline V gene sequence: CDR1 LGHNT, CDR2 FRNRAP. Trimming left V 0 bases short and J 0 bases short, with 15 bases between. CDR3 length: 17 residues. DNA of the CDR3: TGTGCTAGTGGTTTGGTCTCCAGAAAGGAAGTCTCCTACGAGCAGTACGTC. This gives the protein CASGLVSRKEVSYEQYV.

This sequence joins TRBV20-1 and TRBJ2-1, with TRBD1 matching 8 bases. The CDR3 sequence is 14 residues long. Germline CDR1 is DFQATT and CDR2 is SNEGSKA (reference sequence). After removal of 6 bases from V and 5 bases from J, the junction contained 9 bases not matched to a gene. This CDR3 is CSAPRGQENNEQFF. In DNA, the CDR3 is TGCAGTGCGCCCCGGGGACAGGAGAACAATGAGCAGTTCTTC.

This clonotype was counted ten times or more. CDR3 nucleotides: TGTGCCACCCGCTGGGACAACCAAGAGACCCAGTACTTC. Its translation is CATRWDNQETQYF. V and J are TRBV24-1 and TRBJ2-5; TRBD1 is a possible D gene (6 bases). The germline V gene has CDR1 KGHDR and CDR2 SFDVKD. The V end was cut by 9 bases, the J end by 0 bases, with 10 bases between. The CDR3 runs to 13 residues.

This clonotype was detected ten times or more. The rearrangement links TRBV5-1 to TRBJ2-1; D is uncertain. The CDR3 contains 13 residues. The V end was cut by 3 bases, the J end by 4 bases, with 8 bases between. CDR1 and CDR2 (germline): SGHRS, YFSETQ. The CDR3 region is CASSWATYNEQFF. CDR3 bases: TGCGCCAGCAGCTGGGCAACTTACAATGAGCAGTTCTTC.

The table lists this clonotype with many counts. The chain couples TRBV19 to TRBJ1-2; D is uncertain. The CDR3 contains 15 residues. The germline V gene encodes CDR1 LNHDA and CDR2 SQIVND (reference sequence). V was shortened by 6 bases and J by 5 bases, with 19 bases between the two germline ends. CDR3 nucleotide sequence: TGTGCCAGTAGCGCTCCTGATTCGGAGGGATATGGCTACACCTTC. It specifies CASSAPDSEGYGYTF.